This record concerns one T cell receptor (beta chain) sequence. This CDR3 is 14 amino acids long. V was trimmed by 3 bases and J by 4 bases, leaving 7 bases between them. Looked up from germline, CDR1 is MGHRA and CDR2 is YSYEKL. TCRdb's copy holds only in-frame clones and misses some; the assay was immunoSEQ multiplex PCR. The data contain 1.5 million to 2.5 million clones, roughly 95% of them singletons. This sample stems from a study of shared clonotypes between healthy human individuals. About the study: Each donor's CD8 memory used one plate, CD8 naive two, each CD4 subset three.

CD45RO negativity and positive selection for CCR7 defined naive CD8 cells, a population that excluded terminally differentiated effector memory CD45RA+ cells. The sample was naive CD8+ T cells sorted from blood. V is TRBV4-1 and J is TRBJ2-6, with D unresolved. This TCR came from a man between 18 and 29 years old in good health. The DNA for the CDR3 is TGCGCCAGCAGCCAGGGGTACGGGGCCAACGTCCTGACTTTC. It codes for CASSQGYGANVLTF.